Following are 20 T cell receptor beta chains from one sample sequenced in a study of technical replicates of blood from a few donors listed by TCRdb under 2017. The method behind the library was the immunoSEQ multiplex PCR assay. Drawn from immuneACCESS, this table holds only the in-frame rearrangements with V and J called that TCRdb kept. Clones are partly lost; checked studies trace under half to an unresolved V gene and leave the rest unexplained. The sample table records some 87,000 clones; around 96% of these occur just once. The ten top clones hold 0.3% to 0.35% of the sample. Sequencing was done on a sample of T cells isolated from PBMCs. The origin of the receptors is a human donor in good health.

The chain combines TRBV7-2 with TRBJ1-2; TRBD1 aligns across 8 bases. V trimming: 4 bases; J trimming: 4 bases; junction bases outside the gene matches: 2. Per the germline V gene, CDR1 is SGHTA and CDR2 is FQGNSA. This CDR3 has 13 residues. The CDR3 coding sequence is TGTGCCAGCAGCTCGGACAGGGTCTATGGCTACACCTTC. Protein: CASSSDRVYGYTF.

This chain connects TRBV27 to TRBJ2-2; tentative D call: TRBD1 (5 bases). Germline values: CDR1 MNHEY, CDR2 SMNVEV (reference sequence). V lost 5 bases to trimming and J lost 4 bases, with 11 bases between them. The CDR3 has 14 residues. The CDR3 DNA reads as TGTGCCAGCAGTCCCCACGACAGCACCGGGGAGCTGTTTTTT. Encoded protein: CASSPHDSTGELFF.

The V and J genes are TRBV4-3 and TRBJ2-1, with D perhaps matching TRBD2 (5 bases). CDR1 LGHNA and CDR2 YSLEER come from the germline V gene. This CDR3 is 15 amino acids long. V lost 4 bases, J lost 1 base, and 11 bases lay in between. CDR3 bases: TGCGCCAGCAGCCTAGGACTGGTATCCTACAATGAGCAGTTCTTC. This sequence encodes CASSLGLVSYNEQFF.

The V and J genes are TRBV7-2 and TRBJ1-5; 9 bases map to TRBD1. V trimming: 1 base; J trimming: 7 bases; junction bases outside the gene matches: 5. The CDR3 has 15 amino acids. Germline assignment: CDR1 SGHTA and CDR2 FQGNSA. The CDR3 DNA reads as TGTGCCAGCAGCTTAGAACAGGGGGCTGTGCAGCCCCAGCATTTT. Its translation: CASSLEQGAVQPQHF.

The chain is built from TRBV11-2 and TRBJ2-5, with 7 bases fitting TRBD2. CDR3 length equals 16 residues. V dropped 4 bases and J dropped 3; count of bases not matched to a gene: 11. Germline CDR1 is SGHAT and CDR2 is FQNNGV. The CDR3 nucleotides are TGTGCCAGCAGCTCCCTAGCTCGGGAGGCAGAAGAGACCCAGTACTTC. Its translation is CASSSLAREAEETQYF.

The chain combines TRBV7-3 with TRBJ2-1; D uncertain. Germline CDR1 and CDR2: SGHTA and FQGTGA. The V and J ends lost 3 bases and 0 bases respectively, with 12 bases between them. The CDR3 has 16 residues. The CDR3 sequence: CASSLFANPSYNEQFF. The CDR3 DNA reads as TGTGCCAGCAGCTTGTTTGCTAACCCCTCCTACAATGAGCAGTTCTTC.

The chain joins TRBV7-9 to TRBJ1-1, with D possibly TRBD1 on 6 matching bases. Germline assignment: CDR1 SEHNR and CDR2 FQNEAQ (reference sequence). This CDR3 is 14 amino acids long. V was cut by 1 base and J by 1 base, with 7 bases left in between. The CDR3 sequence is CASSLVGQNTEAFF. In DNA, the CDR3 is TGTGCCAGCAGCTTAGTGGGACAGAACACTGAAGCTTTCTTT.

V and J are TRBV29-1 and TRBJ2-1, with D possibly matching TRBD1 (6 bases). The length of the CDR3 is 14 residues. From germline, CDR1 is SQVTM and CDR2 ANQGSEA. V was pared by 7 bases and J by 1 base, with 14 bases between. The CDR3 DNA follows: TGCAGCGGGACGAGGGGGTTTTCCTACAATGAGCAGTTCTTC. It codes for CSGTRGFSYNEQFF.

The gene calls are TRBV10-3 and TRBJ1-4; possibly TRBD1 for D (6 bases). V lost 4 bases to trimming and J lost 5 bases, with 11 bases between them. The CDR3 has 14 amino acids. From germline, CDR1 is ENHRY and CDR2 SYGVKD. The CDR3 loop reads CAISVGTRNEKLFF. For the CDR3, the DNA is TGTGCCATCAGTGTCGGGACAAGAAATGAAAAACTGTTTTTT.

This CDR3 is CASKAGNTEAFF. As DNA, the CDR3 is TGTGCCAGCAAGGCGGGGAACACTGAAGCTTTCTTT. This chain connects TRBV6-5 to TRBJ1-1; D not resolved. Germline CDR1 reads MNHEY; CDR2 reads SVGAGI. CDR3 size: 12 residues. V lost 7 bases, J lost 1 base, and 7 bases lay in between.

The V gene is TRBV5-4, the J gene TRBJ1-1; the D gene is possibly TRBD1 (5 bases). The germline V gene has CDR1 SGHNT and CDR2 YYREEE (reference sequence). The CDR3 spans 15 residues. Trimming took off 4 bases at V and 1 base at J, with 14 bases between the two ends. CDR3 DNA: TGTGCCAGCAGCCATTTGGACAACAAGAACACTGAAGCTTTCTTT. It yields the protein CASSHLDNKNTEAFF.

This rearrangement joins TRBV6-5 to TRBJ2-1, with 9 bases fitting TRBD2. Germline CDR1 reads MNHEY; CDR2 reads SVGAGI. The CDR3 consists of 14 residues. Trimming took 6 bases from V and 8 from J; bases not matched to a gene: 8. The CDR3 nucleotides read TGTGCCAGCAGGGGCAGCGGGAGGTTAGATGAGCAGTTCTTC. This translates into CASRGSGRLDEQFF.

The CDR3 DNA follows: TGTGCCAGCAGCTTAACATTGAACACTGAAGCTTTCTTT. This encodes CASSLTLNTEAFF. V gene TRBV7-6 combines with J gene TRBJ1-1; D is uncertain. CDR1 and CDR2 from the germline V gene are SGHVS and FNYEAQ. V was cut by 2 bases and J by 0 bases, with 4 bases left in between. The CDR3 contains 13 residues. The whole variable domain, remainder taken from reference TRBV7-6 and TRBJ1-1, is GAGVSQSPRYKVTKRGQDVALRCDPISGHVSLYWYRQALGQGPEFLTYFNYEAQQDKSGLPNDRFSAERPEGSISTLTIQRTEQRDSAMYRCASSLTLNTEAFFGQGTRLTVV.

The chain links TRBV7-9 to TRBJ2-5; D is possibly TRBD1 (6 bases). The germline V gene encodes CDR1 SEHNR and CDR2 FQNEAQ (reference sequence). CDR3 length: 12 residues. V lost 6 bases and J lost 4, with 9 bases in between. The DNA for the CDR3 is TGTGCCAGCAGTTGGACAGTAGAGACCCAGTACTTC. As protein: CASSWTVETQYF.

The rearrangement uses TRBV6-5 and TRBJ2-1; D not certain. Germline V CDR1 and CDR2: MNHEY, SVGAGI. V dropped 6 bases and J dropped 0 bases, with 12 bases sitting between them. CDR3 size: 15 residues. DNA for the CDR3: TGTGCCAGCAGAGACTTAACGGGCTCCTACAATGAGCAGTTCTTC. Its protein is CASRDLTGSYNEQFF.

The chain carries TRBV20-1 and TRBJ1-2; the D is unclear. This CDR3 comprises 11 residues. The germline gives CDR1 DFQATT, CDR2 SNEGSKA (reference sequence). Trimming shortened V by 6 bases and J by 7 bases, and 12 bases separated the two germline ends. The CDR3 sequence: CSAESELGYTF. CDR3 bases: TGCAGTGCCGAGAGTGAACTTGGCTACACCTTC.

The J gene is TRBJ2-7, the V gene TRBV6-5; 7 nucleotides match TRBD1. There are 12 residues in the CDR3. CDR1 and CDR2 from the germline V gene are MNHEY and SVGAGI. After removal of 5 bases from V and 5 bases from J, the junction contained 3 bases not matched to a gene. CDR3 nucleotides: TGTGCCAGCAGTACAGGGGTCGACGAGCAGTACTTC. Translating gives CASSTGVDEQYF.

The chain combines TRBV25-1 with TRBJ1-2; 8 nucleotides match TRBD1. CDR1 and CDR2 from the germline V gene are MGHDK and SYGVNS. This CDR3 spans 13 amino acids. V shed 6 bases, J shed 8 bases, and the junction held 8 bases outside the gene matches. CDR3 nucleotides: TGTGCCAGCAGCCCGGGACAGGCGGAGGGCTACACCTTC. Amino acids: CASSPGQAEGYTF.

The chain uses TRBV5-1 and TRBJ2-7; perhaps TRBD1 as D (6 bases). The CDR3 is made up of 12 amino acids. Germline V gene sequence: CDR1 SGHRS, CDR2 YFSETQ. V dropped 2 bases and J dropped 5 bases, with 8 bases sitting between them. Here the CDR3 reads CASSLQGHEQYF. In DNA, the CDR3 is TGCGCCAGCAGCTTACAGGGACACGAGCAGTACTTC. The full variable domain, completed using reference TRBV5-1 and TRBJ2-7, is KAGVTQTPRYLIKTRGQQVTLSCSPISGHRSVSWYQQTPGQGLQFLFEYFSETQRNKGNFPGRFSGRQFSNSRSEMNVSTLELGDSALYLCASSLQGHEQYFGPGTRLTVT.

This sequence joins TRBV21-1 and TRBJ2-1; TRBD1, the table's D call, was not compared with the DNA. TRBV21-1 counts as a pseudogene. The CDR3 contains 17 residues. The CDR3 is CASSSSRDLAGATEQFF. The CDR3 DNA follows: TGTGCCAGCAGCAGCTCCAGGGATCTCGCAGGGGCAACTGAGCAGTTCTTC.